This T cell receptor (beta chain) was sequenced in a study of blood T cell repertoires in COVID-19. Study summary: Samples representing acute and convalescent COVID-19 were sourced from the United States, Italy and Spain. The cDNA or gDNA used as material had been derived from T cells, B-cell-depleted T cells, or PBMCs.

The V gene lost 4 bases and the J gene lost 1 base, with 11 bases spanning the gap. Germline V gene lookup returns CDR1 SGHRS and CDR2 YFSETQ. The length of the CDR3 is 14 residues. In the source study's methods: Amplification of reference gene primers was used by the study to estimate nucleated cell counts. Using immunoSEQ multiplex PCR, the repertoire was profiled, and TCRdb retains in-frame clones only, with some absent. V, J and clone size derive from that table, while D and trimming were established from the DNA sequence. The table records about 120,000 clones, just over 90% of them present only once.

The sequenced material came from peripheral blood. V gene TRBV5-1 combines with J gene TRBJ1-2; no reliable D call. This clonotype originated in a human donor with active COVID-19. The donor label of this sample is uncertain. The CDR3 sequence is CASSRGTFNYGYTF. Here the CDR3 DNA reads TGCGCCAGCAGCCGGGGTACGTTTAACTATGGCTACACCTTC.